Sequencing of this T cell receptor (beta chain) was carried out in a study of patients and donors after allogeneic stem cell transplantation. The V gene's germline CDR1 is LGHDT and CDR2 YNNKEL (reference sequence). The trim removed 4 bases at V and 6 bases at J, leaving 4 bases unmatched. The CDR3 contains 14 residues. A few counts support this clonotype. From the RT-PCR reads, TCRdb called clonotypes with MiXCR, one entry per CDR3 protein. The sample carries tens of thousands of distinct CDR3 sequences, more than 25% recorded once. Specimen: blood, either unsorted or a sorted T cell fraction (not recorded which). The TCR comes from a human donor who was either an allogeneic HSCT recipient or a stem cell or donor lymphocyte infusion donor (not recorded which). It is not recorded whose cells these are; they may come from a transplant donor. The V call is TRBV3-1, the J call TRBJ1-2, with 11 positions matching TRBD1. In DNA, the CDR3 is TGTGCCAGCAGCCGGGGGACAGGGGGAGATGGCTACACCTTC. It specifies CASSRGTGGDGYTF.